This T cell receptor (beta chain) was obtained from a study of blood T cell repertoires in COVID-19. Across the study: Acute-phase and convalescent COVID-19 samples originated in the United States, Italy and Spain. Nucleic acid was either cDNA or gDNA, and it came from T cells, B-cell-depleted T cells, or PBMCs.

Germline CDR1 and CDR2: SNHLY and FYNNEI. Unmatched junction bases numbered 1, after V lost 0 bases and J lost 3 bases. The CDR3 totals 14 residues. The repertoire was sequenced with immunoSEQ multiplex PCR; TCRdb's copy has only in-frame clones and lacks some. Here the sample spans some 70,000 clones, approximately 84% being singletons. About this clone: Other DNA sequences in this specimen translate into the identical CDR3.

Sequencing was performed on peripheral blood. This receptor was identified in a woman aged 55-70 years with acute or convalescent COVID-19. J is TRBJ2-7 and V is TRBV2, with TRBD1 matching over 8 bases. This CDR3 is CASSEAGTGYEQYF. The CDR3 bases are TGTGCCAGCAGTGAAGCCGGGACAGGCTACGAGCAGTACTTC.